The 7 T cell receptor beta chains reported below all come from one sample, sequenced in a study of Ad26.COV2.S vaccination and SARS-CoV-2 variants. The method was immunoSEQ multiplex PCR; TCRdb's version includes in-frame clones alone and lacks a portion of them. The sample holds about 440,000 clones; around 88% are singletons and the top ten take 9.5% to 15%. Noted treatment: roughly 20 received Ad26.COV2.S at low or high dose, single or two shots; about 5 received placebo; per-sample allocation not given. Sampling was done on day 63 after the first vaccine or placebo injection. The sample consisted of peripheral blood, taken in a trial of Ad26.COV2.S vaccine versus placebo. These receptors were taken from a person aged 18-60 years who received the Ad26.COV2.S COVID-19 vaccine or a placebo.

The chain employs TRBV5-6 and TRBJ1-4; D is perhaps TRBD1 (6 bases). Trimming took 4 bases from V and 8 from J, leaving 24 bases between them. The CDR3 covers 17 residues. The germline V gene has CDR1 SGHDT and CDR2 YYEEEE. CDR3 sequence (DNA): TGTGCCAGCAGCGAGAAGAGGGGGTTCGGGGCTCGGGAAAAACTGTTTTTT. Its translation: CASSEKRGFGAREKLFF.

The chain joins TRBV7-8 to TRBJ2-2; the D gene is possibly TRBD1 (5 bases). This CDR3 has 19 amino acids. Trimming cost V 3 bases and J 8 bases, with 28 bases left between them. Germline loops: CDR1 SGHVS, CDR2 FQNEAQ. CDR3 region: CASSFNSKTERNSAGELFF. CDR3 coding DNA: TGTGCCAGCAGCTTCAATTCCAAGACAGAACGTAATAGTGCAGGGGAGCTGTTTTTT.

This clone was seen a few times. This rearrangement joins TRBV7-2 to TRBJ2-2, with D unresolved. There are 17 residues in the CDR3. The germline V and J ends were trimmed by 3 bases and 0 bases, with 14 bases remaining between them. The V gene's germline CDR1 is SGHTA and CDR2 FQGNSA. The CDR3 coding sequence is TGTGCCAGCAGCTTTTGGAGAGGCGACACGAACACCGGGGAGCTGTTTTTT. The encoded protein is CASSFWRGDTNTGELFF.

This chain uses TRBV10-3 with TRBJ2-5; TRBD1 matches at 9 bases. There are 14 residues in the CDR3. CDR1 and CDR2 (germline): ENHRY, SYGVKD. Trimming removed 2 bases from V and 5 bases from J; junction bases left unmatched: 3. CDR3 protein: CAISEGDRVETQYF. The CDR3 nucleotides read TGTGCCATCAGTGAGGGGGACAGGGTTGAGACCCAGTACTTC.

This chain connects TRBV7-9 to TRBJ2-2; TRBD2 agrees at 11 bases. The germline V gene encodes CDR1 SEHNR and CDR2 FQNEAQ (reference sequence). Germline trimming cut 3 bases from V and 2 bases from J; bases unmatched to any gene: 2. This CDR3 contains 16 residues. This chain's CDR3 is CASSLTSGINTGELFF. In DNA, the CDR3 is TGTGCCAGCAGCTTGACTAGCGGGATAAACACCGGGGAGCTGTTTTTT.

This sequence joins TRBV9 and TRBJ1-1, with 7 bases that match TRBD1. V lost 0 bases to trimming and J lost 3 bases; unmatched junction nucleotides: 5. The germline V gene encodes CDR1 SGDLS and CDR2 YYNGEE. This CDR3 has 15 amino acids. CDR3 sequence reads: CASSVGTGRDTEAFF. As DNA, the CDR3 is TGTGCCAGCAGCGTAGGGACAGGTCGTGACACTGAAGCTTTCTTT.

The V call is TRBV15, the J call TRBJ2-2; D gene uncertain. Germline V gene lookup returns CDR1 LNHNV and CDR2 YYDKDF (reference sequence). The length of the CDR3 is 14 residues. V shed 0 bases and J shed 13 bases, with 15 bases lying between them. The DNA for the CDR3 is TGTGCCACCAGCAGAGATCGGTTGTCCTCGGGGCTGTTTTTT. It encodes CATSRDRLSSGLFF. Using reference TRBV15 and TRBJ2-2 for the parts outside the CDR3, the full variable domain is DAMVIQNPRYQVTQFGKPVTLSCSQTLNHNVMYWYQQKSSQAPKLLFHYYDKDFNNEADTPDNFQSRRPNTSFCFLDIRSPGLGDTAMYLCATSRDRLSSGLFFGEGSRLTVL.